One T cell receptor (beta chain) is described in this entry. Its antigen remains unknown. The sample is drawn from a study of identical twins. Study-wide points: For out-of-frame alpha sequences shared by twins, low generation probability was in excess. Findings depended on cross-sectional statistics rather than tracking the same donors.

Germline CDR1 is SGHDN and CDR2 is FVKESK. The CDR3 runs 15 residues. V gave up 4 bases and J gave up 2 bases, with 15 bases separating them. Everyone who gave samples was a healthy Caucasian. A universal primer site arose from template switching, and cDNA bore unique molecular identifiers. MiXCR, run by TCRdb on the 5' RACE reads, gives a single entry per CDR3 protein. The profile shows 1.5 million to 2 million distinct CDR3 sequences, about 30% of them singletons. The clonotype comes from a newborn girl in good health. The rearrangement joins TRBV14 to TRBJ2-7; D could derive from TRBD1 or TRBD2 (5 bases each). Sequencing was done on a sample of cord blood. In DNA, the CDR3 is TGTGCCAGCAGCCCATTCTGGGGGTACCCCTACGAGCAGTACTTC. Protein: CASSPFWGYPYEQYF.